The present T cell receptor beta chain was sequenced within a study of shared clonotypes between healthy human individuals. Study results and caveats: When compared with the clonotypes that were shared by all four sorted-subset donors, the non-shared clonotypes turned out to have lower generation probabilities. Generally, estimated richness proved larger in naive subsets than it did in memory subsets.

Germline V gives CDR1 MNHEY, CDR2 SMNVEV (reference sequence). CDR3 length: 12 residues. The ends were cut back, 3 bases at V and 6 bases at J, with 6 bases in the middle. Study processing details: Filtering differed because ImmunoSEQ produced junction-only sequences that carried no quality scores. The table came from immunoSEQ multiplex PCR; TCRdb's copy has only in-frame clones and leaves some out. V and J calls plus clone size are reproduced from that table; the DNA served to infer D and trimming. The sample includes approximately 1.9 million clones, 85% to 95% of them seen just once. As concerns this clone: Its antigen is unidentified. Other DNA sequences in this sample translate to the same CDR3.

Naive CD8 cells were CD45RO-negative, positively selected for CCR7, excluding terminally differentiated effector memory CD45RA+ cells. Only Caucasian adults living in Nashville, Tennessee made up the donor group. The sample comprised naive CD8+ T cells from PBMCs. The chain recombines TRBV27 with TRBJ1-5, with D unresolved. This sequence was found in a man aged 18 to 30 in good health. Some clones in this sample may be carry-over from other donors' samples. CDR3 nucleotide sequence: TGTGCCAGCAGTTTCCTCGGTCAGCCCCAGCATTTT. Protein: CASSFLGQPQHF.